One and the same sample provided the 6 T cell receptor beta chains below, sequenced in a study of radiation and T cells in renal cell carcinoma. Sequencing used immunoSEQ multiplex PCR; TCRdb keeps in-frame clones, though not all of them. The sample includes roughly 120,000 clones, roughly 80% seen only once; the top ten take under 4%. Documented time point: baseline pretreatment blood. Treatment of the sample: 15 Gy SBRT to primary tumor, nephrectomy 4 weeks later. Sequencing was performed on blood, taken from a patient whose treatment included radiotherapy and nephrectomy. Receptors originate from a woman between 55 and 75 years old with renal cell carcinoma.

The V call is TRBV18, the J call TRBJ2-7; D could derive from TRBD1 or TRBD2 (5 bases each). The CDR3 is 15 residues long. The V gene lost 4 bases and the J gene lost 7 bases, with 20 bases spanning the gap. CDR1 KGHSH and CDR2 LQKENI come from the germline V gene. The CDR3 nucleotides read TGTGCCAGCTCACGGGACCCCGGGACCGAAGGGGAGCAGTACTTC. This translates into CASSRDPGTEGEQYF.

This clone was picked up one time. The V call is TRBV28, the J call TRBJ2-7; 7 bases fit TRBD1. Losses at the gene ends were 5 bases for V and 0 bases for J; bases not matched to a gene: 4. The CDR3 covers 14 residues. Germline CDR1 is MDHEN and CDR2 is SYDVKM. CDR3 nucleotide sequence: TGTGCCAGCAGTGCTAACAGGGGCTCCTACGAGCAGTACTTC. Its translation is CASSANRGSYEQYF. Variable domain in full (rest from reference TRBV28 and TRBJ2-7): DVKVTQSSRYLVKRTGEKVFLECVQDMDHENMFWYRQDPGLGLRLIYFSYDVKMKEKGDIPEGYSVSREKKERFSLILESASTNQTSMYLCASSANRGSYEQYFGPGTRLTVT.

This chain connects TRBV7-9 to TRBJ2-6, with TRBD2 identical over 12 bases. Germline values: CDR1 SEHNR, CDR2 FQNEAQ (reference sequence). V dropped 4 bases and J dropped 0; count of bases not matched to a gene: 4. This CDR3 is 18 amino acids long. CDR3 sequence reads: CASSSGLAGGSGANVLTF. The CDR3, as DNA: TGTGCCAGCAGCTCGGGACTAGCGGGCGGCTCTGGGGCCAACGTCCTGACTTTC.

The genes are TRBV27 and TRBJ2-2; a weak D match, TRBD2 (5 bases). Trimming took off 6 bases at V and 6 bases at J, with 8 bases between the two ends. Per germline, CDR1 MNHEY and CDR2 SMNVEV (reference sequence). The CDR3 spans 12 residues. CDR3 in amino acids: CASRSGAGELFF. For the CDR3, the DNA is TGTGCCAGCAGGTCCGGGGCCGGGGAGCTGTTTTTT.

The V gene is TRBV18, the J gene TRBJ2-6; D possibly corresponds to TRBD1 (6 bases). Trimming took 2 bases from V and 2 from J, leaving 13 bases between them. The CDR3 has 17 residues. Germline CDR1 is KGHSH and CDR2 is LQKENI. CDR3 sequence reads: CASSPIPDSAGANVLTF. DNA of the CDR3: TGTGCCAGCTCACCAATCCCGGACAGTGCTGGGGCCAACGTCCTGACTTTC.

In its sample, this clone was seen a few times. The genes are TRBV9 and TRBJ1-2, with TRBD1 matching 9 bases. CDR3 size: 14 residues. V shed 4 bases, J shed 10 bases, and the junction held 11 bases outside the gene matches. From germline, CDR1 is SGDLS and CDR2 YYNGEE. The CDR3 sequence is CASSLGTGRMDYTF. The CDR3 DNA is TGTGCCAGCAGCCTGGGGACAGGGCGTATGGACTACACCTTC.